This T cell receptor (beta chain) was captured in a study of T cell changes during pregnancy in multiple sclerosis. Data came from immunoSEQ multiplex PCR; TCRdb stores just in-frame clones and leaves some out. The sample lists 25,000 to 35,000 clones, 90% occurring once. Germline V gives CDR1 MNHEY, CDR2 SVGAGI. The J segment lost 5 bases and the V segment lost 4 bases, leaving 10 bases of the junction unmatched. This CDR3 is built from 16 residues. The material sequenced was CD8+ T cells from peripheral blood mononuclear cells, taken in the second trimester of pregnancy. The chain uses TRBV6-5 and TRBJ2-1, with 8 bases aligning to TRBD2. The sequence was collected from a female donor with multiple sclerosis, enrolled in a pregnancy study. CDR3 coding DNA: TGTGCCAGCAGTTGTCCTTTAGCGGGATACCACAATGAGCAGTTCTTC. It translates to CASSCPLAGYHNEQFF.